The source of this T cell receptor beta chain is a study of OX40 agonist ivuxolimab in advanced cancers. Study results and limitations: Clonal expansion by week 6 occurred in CD4+ and CD8+ blood T cells (at 0.1 to 3.0 mg/kg). Expanded clones belonging to CD8+ T cells outnumbered, on average, those of CD4+.

Note on this clone: The antigen remains undetermined.

The method was immunoSEQ multiplex PCR; TCRdb's version includes in-frame clones alone and lacks a portion of them. The repertoire holds tens of thousands of clones, 84% seen once, with approximately 8% in the top ten. Losses at the gene ends were 7 bases for V and 6 bases for J; bases not matched to a gene: 10. This CDR3 is built from 14 residues. The V gene's germline CDR1 is MNHNS and CDR2 SASEGT. The input for sequencing was CD4+ or CD8+ T cells sorted from blood, taken in a trial of the OX40 agonist ivuxolimab. The clonotype comes from an adult with an advanced solid tumor such as melanoma, head and neck, liver or kidney cancer. The chain joins TRBV6-1 to TRBJ1-1; 8 bases map to TRBD1. The chain's CDR3 is CASKRTGTRAEAFF. In nucleotides, the CDR3 is TGTGCCAGCAAGAGGACAGGGACGCGCGCTGAAGCTTTCTTT.